This TCR beta chain originates from a study of CD8 T cells in ankylosing spondylitis. Study-level points and caveats: Relatively rare in peripheral blood, disease-linked clones were also CD8+. Past research had described some motif variants in reactive arthritis synovial fluid and blood. Within ankylosing spondylitis blood, a TCR beta motif made up of eight highly homologous variants appeared to be characteristic.

This clonotype was observed at least ten times. Its target is not known. TCRdb re-called the 5' RACE reads with MiXCR, one entry per CDR3 protein. The sample has approximately 520,000 distinct CDR3 sequences, less than 6% seen once. This CDR3 has 16 residues. V lost 3 bases and J 1 base, leaving 15 bases between the germline ends. The sequence was collected from a male donor with ankylosing spondylitis. V and J are TRBV12-3 or TRBV12-4 and TRBJ2-5; tentative D call: TRBD2 (6 bases). Sequencing was done on a sample of blood, either unsorted or a sorted T cell fraction (not recorded which). The CDR3 region has the DNA TGTGCCAGCAGTTTTGAAGGGAGGCTCACCCAAGAGACCCAGTACTTC. Encoded protein: CASSFEGRLTQETQYF.